Below, 30 T cell receptor beta chains from the same sample are listed, as sequenced in a study of cytomegalovirus exposure and HLA in healthy donors (dated 2017 in TCRdb). The library was made by the immunoSEQ multiplex PCR assay. The multiplex PCR relied on a mix of 60 forward primers for TCR Vbeta segments and 13 reverse primers for TCR Jbeta segments. TCRdb retrieved this table from immuneACCESS and kept in-frame rearrangements only. Not all clones are present; in checked studies, unresolved V genes account for under half, and no reason is known for the remainder. For this sample, the table gives under 100,000 clones. The top ten clonotypes cover 3.4% of the sample. The specimen sequenced was PBMCs. The receptors were sampled from a woman aged 30 to 39 in good health and CMV-seronegative.

The chain combines TRBV7-2 with TRBJ2-7, with 8 bases lining up with TRBD1. Germline values: CDR1 SGHTA, CDR2 FQGNSA. The CDR3 runs to 15 residues. Trimming cost V 2 bases and J 0 bases; bases outside gene matches: 3. The CDR3 nucleotides are TGTGCCAGCAGCTTACCCGGACAGGGCTCCTACGAGCAGTACTTC. It specifies CASSLPGQGSYEQYF.

CDR3 DNA: TGTGCCACCAGCACTCTAAACACTGAAGCTTTCTTT. Translating gives CATSTLNTEAFF. The genes are TRBV15 and TRBJ1-1; D not certain. CDR3 size: 12 residues. V was trimmed by 4 bases and J by 2 bases, leaving 5 bases between them. Germline-derived CDR1 and CDR2 are LNHNV and YYDKDF (reference sequence). The entire variable domain, with the rest obtained from reference TRBV15 and TRBJ1-1, is as follows: DAMVIQNPRYQVTQFGKPVTLSCSQTLNHNVMYWYQQKSSQAPKLLFHYYDKDFNNEADTPDNFQSRRPNTSFCFLDIRSPGLGDTAMYLCATSTLNTEAFFGQGTRLTVV.

The chain carries TRBV5-5 and TRBJ2-7; maybe TRBD1 (5 bases). CDR3 length: 14 amino acids. Trimming pared 2 bases from V and 5 bases from J, leaving 14 bases between. CDR1 and CDR2 from the germline V gene are SGHKS and YYEKEE (reference sequence). The CDR3 region has the DNA TGTGCCAGCAGCTTTTTAACAGGCCCGAACGAGCAGTACTTC. This translates into CASSFLTGPNEQYF.

CDR3 sequence (DNA): TGTGCCAGCAGTCCCAGGGGGTTACTTAATGAAAAACTGTTTTTT. The encoded protein is CASSPRGLLNEKLFF. The chain carries TRBV6-5 and TRBJ1-4, with 7 nucleotides matching TRBD1. CDR3 size: 15 residues. The V gene end was trimmed by 5 bases and the J gene end by 4 bases; junction bases not matched to a gene: 7. The germline gives CDR1 MNHEY, CDR2 SVGAGI.

V gene TRBV5-6 combines with J gene TRBJ2-3; D not certain. Germline CDR1 reads SGHDT; CDR2 reads YYEEEE. This CDR3 region has 11 residues. Trimming pared 5 bases from V and 5 bases from J, leaving 6 bases between. CDR3: CASSRVDTQYF. Written as DNA, the CDR3 is TGTGCCAGCAGTAGAGTAGATACGCAGTATTTT.

CDR3 sequence: CTSCRTGTYEQYF. CDR3 in DNA: TGCACCAGCTGCCGGACAGGTACCTACGAGCAGTACTTC. The rearrangement links TRBV1 to TRBJ2-7; the D call of TRBD1 is as the table states it, not checked on the DNA. TRBV1 counts as a pseudogene. CDR3 length equals 13 residues.

This chain links TRBV19 with TRBJ1-5, with TRBD1 as a possible D gene (5 bases). Germline V lookup: CDR1 LNHDA, CDR2 SQIVND (reference sequence). CDR3 length: 15 amino acids. The V and J ends lost 4 bases and 9 bases respectively, with 19 bases between them. The DNA of the CDR3 is TGTGCCAGTAGTACCCCCATCAGGGAAATGCGGCCCCAGCATTTT. Translating it yields CASSTPIREMRPQHF.

The chain is built from TRBV5-1 and TRBJ1-2, with 12 bases aligning to TRBD1. The CDR3 has 15 residues. V lost 4 bases and J lost 6; bases outside the gene matches: 7. Germline lookup yields CDR1 SGHRS and CDR2 YFSETQ. This CDR3 reads CASSGWDRGQDGYTF. Here the CDR3 DNA reads TGCGCCAGCAGCGGATGGGACAGGGGGCAGGATGGCTACACCTTC. Based on the CDR3 plus reference TRBV5-1 and TRBJ1-2, the full variable domain is KAGVTQTPRYLIKTRGQQVTLSCSPISGHRSVSWYQQTPGQGLQFLFEYFSETQRNKGNFPGRFSGRQFSNSRSEMNVSTLELGDSALYLCASSGWDRGQDGYTFGSGTRLTVV.

The gene calls are TRBV11-1 and TRBJ2-3; 9 positions match TRBD1. CDR3 length: 17 amino acids. Germline CDR1 is SGHAT and CDR2 is FQDESV (reference sequence). J gave up 4 bases and V 5 bases, and 13 bases lay outside the gene matches. The CDR3 DNA is TGTGCCAGCAGCGCCCGGCCCGATACAGGGGGCGCAGATACGCAGTATTTT. Its protein is CASSARPDTGGADTQYF.

The gene calls are TRBV19 and TRBJ2-3, with D possibly being TRBD2 (5 bases). The germline V and J ends were trimmed by 4 bases and 2 bases, with 13 bases remaining between them. CDR1 LNHDA and CDR2 SQIVND come from the germline V gene (reference sequence). The CDR3 totals 15 residues. Here the CDR3 reads CASSTFLGDTDTQYF. In DNA, the CDR3 is TGTGCCAGTAGTACCTTTTTGGGAGACACAGATACGCAGTATTTT.

The CDR3 DNA reads as TGTGCCAGCAGTGAGTACGGACTAGCCGAGACCCAGTACTTC. Translation gives CASSEYGLAETQYF. The J gene is TRBJ2-5, the V gene TRBV6-1; TRBD2 matches 8 bases. Germline-derived CDR1 and CDR2 are MNHNS and SASEGT. V was clipped by 3 bases and J by 5 bases; unmatched bases: 5. This CDR3 comprises 14 residues.

V is TRBV14 and J is TRBJ1-3; 7 nucleotides line up with TRBD1. Per the germline V gene, CDR1 is SGHDN and CDR2 is FVKESK. The V segment lost 2 bases and the J segment 4 bases; nucleotides outside the gene matches: 5. This CDR3 spans 15 amino acids. DNA of the CDR3: TGTGCCAGCAGCCAATTACAGGGGAGGGGAAACACCATATATTTT. It specifies CASSQLQGRGNTIYF.

The J gene is TRBJ1-1, the V gene TRBV7-9; 7 bases agree with TRBD1. Per germline, CDR1 SEHNR and CDR2 FQNEAQ (reference sequence). V gave up 5 bases and J gave up 1 base; unmatched junction bases: 7. The CDR3 has 15 amino acids. The CDR3: CASSPSGQENTEAFF. CDR3 bases: TGTGCCAGCAGCCCGAGCGGACAGGAGAACACTGAAGCTTTCTTT.

The genes are TRBV18 and TRBJ2-1; TRBD1 aligns across 7 bases. Trimming took 3 bases from V and 12 from J; bases not matched to a gene: 11. The germline gives CDR1 KGHSH, CDR2 LQKENI. CDR3 size: 14 residues. For the CDR3, the DNA is TGTGCCAGCTCACCCTCTTCCGGGACAGATTTGCAGTTCTTC. It codes for CASSPSSGTDLQFF.

The chain has TRBV13 and TRBJ2-2; 11 nucleotides align to TRBD2. J was trimmed by 4 bases and V by 3 bases; bases with no gene match: 10. Germline loops: CDR1 PRHDT, CDR2 FYEKMQ (reference sequence). The CDR3 extends over 18 amino acids. CDR3 in amino acids: CASSFPLIAGGSTGELFF. The CDR3 DNA reads as TGTGCCAGCAGCTTTCCCCTTATAGCGGGGGGGAGCACCGGGGAGCTGTTTTTT.

Here the CDR3 reads CASSARGYTDTQYF. In nucleotides, the CDR3 is TGTGCCAGCAGCGCCCGGGGGTACACAGATACGCAGTATTTT. The chain joins TRBV9 to TRBJ2-3; tentative D call: TRBD2 (6 bases). Deletions cut 3 bases from V and 2 bases from J, with 10 bases between. This CDR3 spans 14 amino acids. Germline CDR1 is SGDLS and CDR2 is YYNGEE.

This chain connects TRBV10-3 to TRBJ2-6; D uncertain. From germline, CDR1 is ENHRY and CDR2 SYGVKD. The V and J ends lost 2 bases and 0 bases respectively, with 14 bases between them. CDR3 length equals 18 residues. The CDR3 DNA reads TGTGCCATCAGTGAGAGGTTCGTTAGAGGCTCTGGGGCCAACGTCCTGACTTTC. Amino acids: CAISERFVRGSGANVLTF.

The V gene is TRBV7-9, the J gene TRBJ2-2; D remains ambiguous. With 1 base removed from V and 5 bases from J, the gap between germline ends came to 5 bases. The CDR3 is 13 amino acids. Looked up from germline, CDR1 is SEHNR and CDR2 is FQNEAQ (reference sequence). The CDR3 DNA is TGTGCCAGCAGCTTAGTACAAACCGGGGAGCTGTTTTTT. Amino acid sequence: CASSLVQTGELFF.

This chain links TRBV21-1 with TRBJ2-2; whether TRBD2, the table's D call, matches the DNA was not checked. TRBV21-1 is assigned pseudogene status. The CDR3 totals 14 residues. DNA for the CDR3: TGTGCCAGCAGCTCGAGACGGGAAACCGGGGAGCTGTTTTTT. Translation: CASSSRRETGELFF.

This chain connects TRBV5-6 to TRBJ2-5; no reliable D call. Trimming took off 4 bases at V and 4 bases at J, with 17 bases between the two ends. The germline gives CDR1 SGHDT, CDR2 YYEEEE. The CDR3 runs 15 residues. The DNA for the CDR3 is TGTGCCAGCAGCCCGTACCTCTCACGGGTAGAGACCCAGTACTTC. Its protein product is CASSPYLSRVETQYF.

Here the CDR3 reads CAWRKGLGTGYDQPQHF. The DNA of the CDR3 is TGTGCCTGGCGAAAAGGGTTGGGGACAGGGTATGATCAGCCCCAGCATTTT. This chain links TRBV30 with TRBJ1-5; 9 nucleotides agree with TRBD1. Germline V gene sequence: CDR1 GTSNPN, CDR2 SVGIG (reference sequence). CDR3 size: 17 residues. V shed 5 bases, J shed 5 bases, and the junction held 16 bases outside the gene matches.

V gene TRBV9 combines with J gene TRBJ2-5; maybe TRBD2 (6 bases). V was cut by 4 bases and J by 3 bases, with 22 bases left in between. This CDR3 is 17 amino acids long. Germline CDR1 and CDR2: SGDLS and YYNGEE. DNA of the CDR3: TGTGCCAGCAGCCCGGAGGGGCTAGTCAGGGAGGAAGAGACCCAGTACTTC. It specifies CASSPEGLVREEETQYF. Full variable domain (outside the CDR3, taken from reference TRBV9 and TRBJ2-5): DSGVTQTPKHLITATGQRVTLRCSPRSGDLSVYWYQQSLDQGLQFLIQYYNGEERAKGNILERFSAQQFPDLHSELNLSSLELGDSALYFCASSPEGLVREEETQYFGPGTRLLVL.

This sequence joins TRBV2 and TRBJ2-5, with 7 bases lining up with TRBD2. The CDR3 consists of 13 residues. CDR1 is SNHLY and CDR2 is FYNNEI in the germline V gene. With V trimmed by 8 bases and J by 5 bases, 8 bases remained unmatched. CDR3 in amino acids: CASRRLAHETQYF. In nucleotides, the CDR3 is TGTGCCAGCCGCCGACTAGCCCACGAGACCCAGTACTTC.

This chain links TRBV19 with TRBJ1-6; 8 nucleotides agree with TRBD1. V lost 6 bases, J lost 8 bases, and 3 bases stayed unmatched. Looked up from germline, CDR1 is LNHDA and CDR2 is SQIVND (reference sequence). This CDR3 spans 13 amino acids. The CDR3 spells CASSTGGHSPLHF. As DNA, the CDR3 is TGTGCCAGTAGCACAGGGGGGCATTCACCCCTCCACTTT.

The gene calls are TRBV15 and TRBJ1-5; no clear D. The CDR3 totals 15 residues. CDR1 and CDR2 (germline): LNHNV, YYDKDF (reference sequence). Trimming removed 0 bases from V and 8 bases from J, with 14 bases in between. The CDR3 bases are TGTGCCACCAGCAGAGATCTTTTAGCCTCGGAGCCCCAGCATTTT. It yields the protein CATSRDLLASEPQHF.

The chain uses TRBV4-1 and TRBJ1-5, with a tentative D call TRBD1 (5 bases). The CDR3 extends over 16 amino acids. Germline CDR1 is MGHRA and CDR2 is YSYEKL. Trimming left V 4 bases short and J 9 bases short, with 22 bases between. CDR3 DNA: TGCGCCAGCAGCCTATGCTGCGGGGCCCTAAGAAGGCCCCAGCATTTT. Translation gives CASSLCCGALRRPQHF.

The chain is built from TRBV6-1 and TRBJ2-2, with TRBD2 as a possible D gene (6 bases). The CDR3 contains 15 residues. With 4 bases removed from V and 8 bases from J, the gap between germline ends came to 17 bases. Germline CDR1 MNHNS, CDR2 SASEGT. This CDR3 is CASSVSRDLRGELFF. In DNA, the CDR3 is TGTGCCAGCAGTGTCTCGCGGGACCTCCGGGGGGAGCTGTTTTTT.

This rearrangement joins TRBV4-1 to TRBJ2-1, with 9 bases lining up with TRBD1. This CDR3 contains 15 residues. Germline V gene sequence: CDR1 MGHRA, CDR2 YSYEKL. After removal of 2 bases from V and 2 bases from J, the junction contained 1 base not matched to a gene. CDR3 region: CASSQTGGAYNEQFF. The DNA of the CDR3 is TGCGCCAGCAGCCAAACAGGGGGCGCCTACAATGAGCAGTTCTTC.

This sequence joins TRBV2 and TRBJ1-5, with 9 bases identical to TRBD1. The CDR3 loop spans 15 amino acids. Germline CDR1 reads SNHLY; CDR2 reads FYNNEI. Losses at the gene ends were 4 bases for V and 4 bases for J; bases not matched to a gene: 5. CDR3: CASSVETGGNQPQHF. DNA for the CDR3: TGTGCCAGCAGTGTGGAGACAGGGGGTAATCAGCCCCAGCATTTT.

The chain links TRBV5-5 to TRBJ2-7, with 9 bases aligning to TRBD2. Looked up from germline, CDR1 is SGHKS and CDR2 is YYEKEE (reference sequence). V lost 0 bases to trimming and J lost 5 bases; unmatched junction nucleotides: 6. The CDR3 runs to 15 residues. The CDR3 reads CASSLEVAGVDEQYF. CDR3 DNA: TGTGCCAGCAGCTTGGAGGTAGCGGGAGTTGACGAGCAGTACTTC.